This T cell receptor beta chain comes out of a study of blood T cells in healthy people across ages. PCR was performed a second time for roughly 7 to 11 cycles using a sample-barcoded 5' primer and a J-beta primer mix. TCRdb recomputed calls from the 5' RACE reads with MiXCR, one row per CDR3 protein. The data show about 770,000 distinct CDR3 sequences, roughly 44% seen once. The V gene's germline CDR1 is SGHTA and CDR2 FQGTGA. This CDR3 region has 15 residues. With V trimmed by 0 bases and J by 5 bases, 3 bases remained unmatched. Points from the study as a whole: As naive T cell percentage varied, TCR beta diversity correlated strongly with it. Shifts in expanded clonotypes may have been confounded by donor CMV status, which was unknown. As age increased, TCR beta diversity per million T cells fell in a roughly linear fashion.

Collection of about 9.4 milliliters of peripheral blood was performed for each donor. The sample holds one count of this clonotype. Its matching antigen is unknown. This chain links TRBV7-3 with TRBJ2-2, with 7 bases matching TRBD1. The TCR comes from a man in his 60s in good health. The sequencing sample was made of blood. The CDR3 DNA reads as TGTGCCAGCAGCTTAACGGCCAGGGGGACCGGGGAGCTGTTTTTT. It is translated as CASSLTARGTGELFF.